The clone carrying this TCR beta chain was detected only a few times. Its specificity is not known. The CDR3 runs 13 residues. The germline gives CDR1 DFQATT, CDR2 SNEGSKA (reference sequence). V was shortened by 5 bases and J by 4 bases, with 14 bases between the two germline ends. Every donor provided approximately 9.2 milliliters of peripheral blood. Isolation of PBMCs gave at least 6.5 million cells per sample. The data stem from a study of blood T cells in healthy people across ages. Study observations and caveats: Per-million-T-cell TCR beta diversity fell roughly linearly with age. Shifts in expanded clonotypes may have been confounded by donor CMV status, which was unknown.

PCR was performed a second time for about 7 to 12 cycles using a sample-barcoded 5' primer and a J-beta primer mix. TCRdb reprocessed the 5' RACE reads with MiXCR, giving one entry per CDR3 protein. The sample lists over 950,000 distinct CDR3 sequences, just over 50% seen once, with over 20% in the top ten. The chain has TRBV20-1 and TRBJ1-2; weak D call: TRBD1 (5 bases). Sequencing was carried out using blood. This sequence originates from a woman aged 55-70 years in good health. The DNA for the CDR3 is TGCAGTGCTTTCGGGGGTACAGGCTATGGCTACACCTTC. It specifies CSAFGGTGYGYTF.